Each of the 16 T cell receptor beta chains below was sequenced from the same sample in a study of T-cell reconstitution after alpha-beta-depleted transplantation in children. A library of TCRbeta sequences, prepared with unique molecular identifiers, was generated. TCRdb re-analysed the PCR reads in MiXCR, keeping a single row per CDR3 protein. The repertoire consists of 440,000 or so distinct CDR3 sequences, with approximately 11% occurring once and the leading ten covering 4.5% to 7%. The sequencing here drew on PBMCs from the stem cell graft donor, taken from the stem cell graft. The origin of the receptors is a human donor who donated a stem cell graft to a child with acute myeloid leukemia.

The rearrangement joins TRBV5-6 to TRBJ1-1; D not resolved. Germline V gives CDR1 SGHDT, CDR2 YYEEEE. The length of the CDR3 is 15 residues. V shed 4 bases and J shed 2 bases, with 15 bases lying between them. CDR3 bases: TGTGCCAGCAGCGATCTCGAGGGTCTCAACACTGAAGCTTTCTTT. Translation gives CASSDLEGLNTEAFF.

This clonotype appeared a few times. The V and J genes are TRBV29-1 and TRBJ1-1, with D uncertain. Germline values: CDR1 SQVTM, CDR2 ANQGSEA. The germline V and J ends were trimmed by 4 bases and 6 bases, with 9 bases remaining between them. The CDR3 spans 11 residues. The CDR3 region is CSVVRLAEAFF. As DNA, the CDR3 is TGCAGCGTTGTCCGACTTGCTGAAGCTTTCTTT.

This chain uses TRBV5-1 with TRBJ1-1; no firm D call. V lost 1 base, J lost 3 bases, and 10 bases lay in between. Germline V CDR1 and CDR2: SGHRS, YFSETQ. The CDR3 extends over 14 amino acids. The CDR3 nucleotides are TGCGCCAGCAGCTTGAAAGGGAGGGACACTGAAGCTTTCTTT. Encoded protein: CASSLKGRDTEAFF.

This clonotype was found a few times. The V gene is TRBV15, the J gene TRBJ1-2; D remains unclear. The CDR3 sequence is 13 residues long. Per the germline V gene, CDR1 is LNHNV and CDR2 is YYDKDF (reference sequence). Trimming took 0 bases from V and 7 from J, leaving 9 bases between them. CDR3 region: CATSRDEGGGYTF. CDR3 sequence (DNA): TGTGCCACCAGCAGAGATGAAGGCGGTGGCTACACCTTC.

This chain joins TRBV6-1 and TRBJ2-7; 7 positions agree with TRBD1. CDR1 and CDR2 from the germline V gene are MNHNS and SASEGT. J gave up 4 bases and V 6 bases, and 9 bases lay outside the gene matches. The CDR3 totals 14 residues. The CDR3 coding sequence is TGTGCCAGCAGCTGGGACAGCCTAGATTACGAGCAGTACTTC. This gives the protein CASSWDSLDYEQYF.

The chain couples TRBV5-1 to TRBJ1-3; tentative D call: TRBD1 (6 bases). V lost 4 bases, J lost 0 bases, and 11 bases lay in between. Germline loops: CDR1 SGHRS, CDR2 YFSETQ. The CDR3 contains 15 residues. The CDR3 protein is CASSPLTGSGNTIYF. In DNA form, the CDR3 reads TGCGCCAGCAGCCCTTTGACAGGCTCTGGAAACACCATATATTTT.

This clonotype has a handful of counts. The rearrangement links TRBV12-3 or TRBV12-4 to TRBJ2-2, with D perhaps TRBD1 (5 bases). CDR3 length equals 13 residues. V lost 5 bases and J lost 5, with 9 bases in between. CDR3 DNA sequence: TGTGCCAGCAGTGCCCAGGGTACCGGGGAGCTGTTTTTT. Encoded protein: CASSAQGTGELFF.

In regard to this clonotype: Compared with germline, one end of the junction differs, possibly owing to a read error. The CDR3 sequence: CAGSQGTSGLYEQYF. In nucleotides, the CDR3 is TGCGCCGGCAGCCAGGGGACTAGCGGCCTCTACGAGCAGTACTTC. V gene TRBV4-3 combines with J gene TRBJ2-7; TRBD2 aligns across 11 bases. The CDR3 consists of 15 residues. The V gene's germline CDR1 is LGHNA and CDR2 YSLEER.

In its sample, this clonotype was seen many times. CDR3 nucleotides: TGTGCCAGCAGTGAATGGAACACCGGGGAGCTGTTTTTT. Its protein product is CASSEWNTGELFF. The chain uses TRBV2 and TRBJ2-2; D unclear. The V gene's germline CDR1 is SNHLY and CDR2 FYNNEI. The CDR3 is 13 amino acids. The V end was cut by 2 bases, the J end by 1 base, with 2 bases between.

This clonotype was seen a handful of times. This sequence joins TRBV10-3 and TRBJ2-1, with TRBD1 matching over 9 bases. This CDR3 is built from 17 residues. Looked up from germline, CDR1 is ENHRY and CDR2 is SYGVKD. V lost 0 bases, J lost 7 bases, and 10 bases stayed unmatched. CDR3 loop: CAISESNRGPSLNEQFF. CDR3 DNA sequence: TGTGCCATCAGTGAGTCGAACAGGGGGCCTTCCCTTAATGAGCAGTTCTTC.

The J gene is TRBJ2-7, the V gene TRBV7-9; TRBD2 matches 11 bases. Trimming took 6 bases from V and 6 from J; bases not matched to a gene: 7. The germline V gene has CDR1 SEHNR and CDR2 FQNEAQ (reference sequence). The CDR3 spans 14 residues. CDR3 in amino acids: CASRFSGRAGEQYF. The DNA for the CDR3 is TGTGCCAGCAGGTTTAGCGGGAGGGCCGGCGAGCAGTACTTC.

This chain links TRBV27 with TRBJ2-1; 7 nucleotides match TRBD2. CDR3 length: 16 residues. V shed 4 bases, J shed 0 bases, and the junction held 6 bases outside the gene matches. Germline V gene sequence: CDR1 MNHEY, CDR2 SMNVEV (reference sequence). CDR3 region: CASSSTSIYSYNEQFF. CDR3 coding DNA: TGTGCCAGCAGTTCGACTAGCATTTACTCCTACAATGAGCAGTTCTTC.

The rearrangement joins TRBV18 to TRBJ2-7; D is uncertain. This CDR3 has 13 residues. Looked up from germline, CDR1 is KGHSH and CDR2 is LQKENI. V gave up 1 base and J gave up 3 bases, with 7 bases separating them. CDR3 residues: CASSPRQVYEQYF. The CDR3, as DNA: TGTGCCAGCTCACCACGGCAGGTCTACGAGCAGTACTTC.

The table lists this clonotype with a few counts. The V call is TRBV7-2, the J call TRBJ2-2; 11 nucleotides align to TRBD2. The CDR3 totals 17 residues. Germline-derived CDR1 and CDR2 are SGHTA and FQGNSA. J was trimmed by 4 bases and V by 2 bases; bases with no gene match: 6. CDR3 sequence (DNA): TGTGCCAGCAGCTTACATAGCGGGGGGGCATCCACCGGGGAGCTGTTTTTT. As protein: CASSLHSGGASTGELFF.

The sample holds a few counts of this clonotype. Written as DNA, the CDR3 is TGTGCCAGCAGACGGGCCGGCGTCTACGAGCAGTACTTC. It translates to CASRRAGVYEQYF. This chain uses TRBV6-5 with TRBJ2-7; the D is unclear. V was trimmed by 6 bases and J by 3 bases, leaving 12 bases between them. Per germline, CDR1 MNHEY and CDR2 SVGAGI. The CDR3 has 13 amino acids.

The chain carries TRBV29-1 and TRBJ2-7; the D is unclear. Germline V CDR1 and CDR2: SQVTM, ANQGSEA. The V gene lost 5 bases and the J gene lost 10 bases, with 12 bases spanning the gap. The CDR3 length is 10 residues. CDR3 DNA sequence: TGCAGCGTTCGTCCCCCGGACCAGTACGTC. It codes for CSVRPPDQYV.